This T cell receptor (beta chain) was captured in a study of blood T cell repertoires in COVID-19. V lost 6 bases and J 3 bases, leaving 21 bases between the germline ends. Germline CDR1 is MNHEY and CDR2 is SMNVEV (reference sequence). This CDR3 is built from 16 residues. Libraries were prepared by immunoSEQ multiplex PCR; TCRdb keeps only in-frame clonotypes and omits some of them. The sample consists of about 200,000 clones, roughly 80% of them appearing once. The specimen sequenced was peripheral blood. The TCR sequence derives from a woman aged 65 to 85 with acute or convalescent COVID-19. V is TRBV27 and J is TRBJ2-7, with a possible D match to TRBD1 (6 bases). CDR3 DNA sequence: TGTGCCAGCAGCCCCAACCCGGCAGGGGCCCTCTACGAGCAGTACTTC. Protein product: CASSPNPAGALYEQYF.